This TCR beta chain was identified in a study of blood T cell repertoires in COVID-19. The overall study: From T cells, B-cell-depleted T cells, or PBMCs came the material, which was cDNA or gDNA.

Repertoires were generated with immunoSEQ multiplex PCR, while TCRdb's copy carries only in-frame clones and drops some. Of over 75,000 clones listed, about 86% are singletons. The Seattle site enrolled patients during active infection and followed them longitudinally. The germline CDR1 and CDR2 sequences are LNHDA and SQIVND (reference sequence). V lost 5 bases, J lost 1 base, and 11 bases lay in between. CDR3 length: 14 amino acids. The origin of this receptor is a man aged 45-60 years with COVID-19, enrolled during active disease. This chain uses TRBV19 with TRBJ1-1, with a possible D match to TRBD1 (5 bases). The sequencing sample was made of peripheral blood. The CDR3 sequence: CASSGGTPNTEAFF. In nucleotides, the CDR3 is TGTGCCAGTAGTGGAGGGACCCCGAACACTGAAGCTTTCTTT. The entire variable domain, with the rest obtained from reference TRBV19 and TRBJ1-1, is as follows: DGGITQSPKYLFRKEGQNVTLSCEQNLNHDAMYWYRQDPGQGLRLIYYSQIVNDFQKGDIAEGYSVSREKKESFPLTVTSAQKNPTAFYLCASSGGTPNTEAFFGQGTRLTVV.